Here is one T cell receptor beta chain with its context. Its antigen is currently not known. Within one base of it there is no much larger clone, and no base qualities were kept. The sample belongs to a study of blood T cell repertoires in COVID-19 (dated by TCRdb to between 2020 and 2021). About the investigation overall: Samples covering the acute and convalescent phases of COVID-19 were provided by collaborators in the United States, Italy and Spain. The material from the prospective study consisted of cDNA or gDNA derived from T cells, B-cell-depleted T cells, or PBMCs. Deeply sampled blood TCRbeta repertoires from subjects exposed to, actively infected with, or recovered from COVID-19 were included in the dataset. A freely available public database, intended as a resource for researchers studying the immune response to SARS-CoV-2, is where the repertoires were released. Samples were obtained from the ongoing ImmuneRACE study (first 160 participants) and from some 1,300 subjects provided by 6 global collaborators. A de-identified subject ID, COVID-19 status, age in years and sex were almost always included in the sample metadata. Where available, HLA class I and class II types were taken from metadata supplied by the sample provider and were not determined by assay-based typing. What the study reported, not specific to this receptor: Clinical and demographic metadata were provided uncurated, with the amount varying by source and participant.

Participants in the prospective study were enrolled through a virtual design, were aged roughly 18 to 100 years, and lived in 24 United States geographic areas. In the prospective study, participants were assigned to cohorts based on the clinical history participants reported in a screening survey and a study questionnaire. Each participant in the prospective study had whole blood, serum and a nasopharyngeal or oropharyngeal swab collected by mobile phlebotomists. Additional blood draws and questionnaires over an approximately 2-month period could optionally be provided by prospective study participants. Blood samples from the prospective study were shipped frozen or at room temperature prior to DNA extraction. TCRbeta CDR3 regions were amplified from genomic DNA by means of the immunoSEQ Assay, a bias-controlled multiplex PCR. In the paper's pipeline: Within the assay, amplification of reference gene primers was used to estimate how many nucleated cells each sample contained. To quantify the absolute abundance of each unique TCRbeta CDR3 rearrangement, sequence reads were collapsed and filtered. For each sample, productive Simpson clonality was calculated as the square root of Simpson's diversity index over productive rearrangements. TCRdb's version of the immuneACCESS table is confined to in-frame rearrangements and falls short of the full clone set. An unresolved V gene accounts for under half of the shortfall where checked; the remainder is of unknown origin. That table supplies the V and J calls and clone size; D and trimming were determined from the DNA. This sample lists about 270,000 clones; about 91% were detected once. 0.95% to 1.5% of the sample belongs to the ten largest clones.

The CDR1 and CDR2 encoded by the germline V gene are LGHNA and YNFKEQ. Reading from cysteine to phenylalanine, the CDR3 counts 14 amino acids. The DNA shown is the 42-base CDR3, in frame from base 1. Trimming costs V 1 base and J 3 bases, and their ends lie 7 bases apart. The sequencing sample was made of PBMCs or T cells enriched from blood (not recorded which). The chain couples TRBV4-2 to TRBJ1-5; no D gene is confidently identified. This receptor was identified in a woman aged 40 to 55 with acute COVID-19. The CDR3 region: CASSQGLDNQPQHF. Read as DNA, the sequence is TGTGCCAGCAGCCAAGGACTTGACAATCAGCCCCAGCATTTT.